The clone carrying this T cell receptor beta chain was recorded a few times. Germline-derived CDR1 and CDR2 are SGDLS and YYNGEE. V was pared by 2 bases and J by 2 bases, with 6 bases of the junction left unmatched. This CDR3 region has 16 residues. The sample is drawn from a study of blood T cell repertoires in COVID-19. How the authors handled the data: By means of reference gene primer amplification, nucleated cell counts were estimated. Generated by immunoSEQ multiplex PCR, the TCRdb table keeps only in-frame clones and is missing some. V and J calls and clone size are as listed in that table; D and trimming were resolved from the DNA. Of about 150,000 clones listed, 85% are singletons.

The sample taken for sequencing was PBMCs or T cells enriched from blood (not recorded which). This chain joins TRBV9 and TRBJ2-5, with 10 bases fitting TRBD2. The TCR originated in a middle-aged woman who had recovered from COVID-19. The CDR3 protein is CASSVTPLAGQETQYF. CDR3 DNA sequence: TGTGCCAGCAGCGTTACCCCACTAGCGGGGCAAGAGACCCAGTACTTC. Supplemented by reference TRBV9 and TRBJ2-5, the full variable domain reads DSGVTQTPKHLITATGQRVTLRCSPRSGDLSVYWYQQSLDQGLQFLIQYYNGEERAKGNILERFSAQQFPDLHSELNLSSLELGDSALYFCASSVTPLAGQETQYFGPGTRLLVL.